This T cell receptor beta chain came from a study of a mutant IDH1 vaccine in newly diagnosed glioma. TCRdb keeps only in-frame clones here, not all; method: immunoSEQ multiplex PCR. The data contain 52,000 or so clones, roughly 77% of them singletons. Comments on this clone: Its specificity is unknown.

Between the trimmed V and J ends, which lost 3 bases and 5 bases, there was a span of 10 bases. The CDR3 runs 13 residues. Per germline, CDR1 SGHNT and CDR2 YYREEE (reference sequence). The time point is: week 23, last vaccination. Vaccination used 300 ug of mutant IDH1 20-mer peptide per dose, with topical imiquimod. The chain combines TRBV5-4 with TRBJ2-3; TRBD2 might be the D (5 bases). The clonotype originates from a woman aged 40-49 years with glioma. Some clones in this sample may be carry-over from other donors' samples. This sample comprised PBMCs, obtained from a glioma patient whose treatment included an IDH1 peptide vaccine. The CDR3 region has the DNA TGTGCCAGCAGCTATGGACGGGAAGATACGCAGTATTTT. Translation gives CASSYGREDTQYF.